These T cell receptor beta chains were read from a single sample in a study of blood T cell repertoires in COVID-19. Measured with immunoSEQ multiplex PCR; TCRdb has only the in-frame clones, and not every one. The sample includes roughly 250,000 clones, about four fifths of them seen just once. Material for sequencing was peripheral blood. These TCRs come from a man aged 50-60 years with active or convalescent COVID-19. The CDR3 runs from the conserved cysteine through the conserved F or W. D genes are given only for firm matches. Some rows mark clone size as missing; the rest say once, few, many or name a class of expanded clone.

d_gene,abundance,v_gene,j_gene,CDR3nt,CDR3aa
TRBD1,.,TRBV20-1,TRBJ1-2,TGCAGTGCCCTAACAGGGGTCGGCTACACCTTC,CSALTGVGYTF
.,.,TRBV9,TRBJ2-5,TGTGCCAGCAGCGTAGGAGGGGGAAGGGAGACCCAGTACTTC,CASSVGGGRETQYF
.,.,TRBV9,TRBJ1-2,TGTGCCAGCAGCGTCGAGGGCTATGGCTACACCTTC,CASSVEGYGYTF
.,.,TRBV19,TRBJ1-2,TGTGCCAGTAGTATAGGACCAGCCAGGGAAAGTAACTATGGCTACACCTTC,CASSIGPARESNYGYTF
TRBD1,.,TRBV9,TRBJ2-4,TGTGCCAGCAGCGTAGAGGACAGGGTGGACAACATTCAGTACTTC,CASSVEDRVDNIQYF
TRBD1,.,TRBV7-2,TRBJ2-3,TGTGCCAGCAGTTCCCAGGGGGCTAAGACAGATACGCAGTATTTT,CASSSQGAKTDTQYF
.,.,TRBV3-1/TRBV3-2,TRBJ1-2,TGTGCCAGCAGCCATCTCGACGCCGCACTAGGCTACACCTTC,CASSHLDAALGYTF
TRBD1,few,TRBV7-2,TRBJ1-1,TGTGCCAGCAGCTTAGCTTCTTTGGCAGGGGGCATGAACACTGAAGCTTTCTTT,CASSLASLAGGMNTEAFF
.,.,TRBV7-9,TRBJ2-1,TGTGCCAGCAGCTTAGACGCTAACAATGAGCAGTTCTTC,CASSLDANNEQFF
TRBD2,.,TRBV5-5,TRBJ2-3,TGTGCCAGCAGCCCCCGAGGCGGGGGGATTAGCACAGATACGCAGTATTTT,CASSPRGGGISTDTQYF
.,.,TRBV7-2,TRBJ2-1,TGTGCCAGCAGCTCGGAGAGTTACAATGAGCAGTTCTTC,CASSSESYNEQFF
TRBD1,.,TRBV6-5,TRBJ1-2,TGTGCCAGCAGTTTCCTACAGGGGGCGGAGGGTGATGGCTACACCTTC,CASSFLQGAEGDGYTF
.,.,TRBV30,TRBJ1-6,TGTGCCTGGGATGGACCGGGACTACTTAATTCACCCCTCCACTTT,CAWDGPGLLNSPLHF
TRBD1,.,TRBV28,TRBJ1-5,TGTGCCAGCAAGGACAGGGGGACCGATCAGCCCCAGCATTTT,CASKDRGTDQPQHF
.,.,TRBV7-9,TRBJ1-2,TGTGCCAGCAGCACGCCCGCGCGGGACTATGGCTACACCTTC,CASSTPARDYGYTF
.,.,TRBV3-1/TRBV3-2,TRBJ1-1,TGTGCCAGCAGCCAATTCCGGGACACTATGAACACTGAAGCTTTCTTT,CASSQFRDTMNTEAFF
.,.,TRBV6-5,TRBJ1-5,TGTGCCAGCAGTCCTATGGGGGGGGGCAATCAGCCCCAGCATTTT,CASSPMGGGNQPQHF
.,.,TRBV4-3,TRBJ2-6,TGCGCCAGCAGCCAAGGGCCGACAGGAGGTGTTGCTGGGGCCAACGTCCTGACTTTC,CASSQGPTGGVAGANVLTF
.,.,TRBV4-1,TRBJ2-4,TGCGCCAGCAGCCAAGATGGGGAGTCCCCGCGGGGAAACATTCAGTACTTC,CASSQDGESPRGNIQYF
TRBD2,few,TRBV7-3,TRBJ2-1,TGTGCCAGCAGCCAAGCGGGGGGCCTCTACAATGAGCAGTTCTTC,CASSQAGGLYNEQFF
TRBD2,.,TRBV5-4,TRBJ2-5,TGTGCCAGCAGCCTGGGGACTAGCGGGGTCCAAGAGACCCAGTACTTC,CASSLGTSGVQETQYF
.,.,TRBV15,TRBJ1-4,TGTGCCACCAGCAGAGATGGGACAACAAATGAAAAACTGTTTTTT,CATSRDGTTNEKLFF
TRBD2,.,TRBV5-1,TRBJ2-5,TGCGCCAGCAGCCCGCCTAGCGGGGGGGCCGGGGAGACCCAGTACTTC,CASSPPSGGAGETQYF